This T cell receptor (beta chain) was captured by sequencing in a study of identical twins. Everyone who gave samples was a healthy Caucasian. TCRdb fed the 5' RACE reads into MiXCR, producing one record per CDR3 protein. The table includes 430,000 or so distinct CDR3 sequences, 20% to 25% detected once. The V gene lost 3 bases and the J gene lost 5 bases, with 11 bases spanning the gap. Germline lookup yields CDR1 SGHTA and CDR2 FQGNSA. This CDR3 has 14 residues. This clonotype was counted between two and nine times. These same records also appear under a second study, on T cells expressing NK-cell markers. That paper adds: It was sorted CD3+CD56+NKG2C+, CD3+CD56+NKG2C- and CD3+CD56-NKG2C+ T cells that supplied the TCR beta repertoires.

Sequences were obtained from CD4+ T cells sorted from blood. This rearrangement joins TRBV7-2 to TRBJ1-5; possibly TRBD1 for D (6 bases). The clonotype originates from a woman younger than 30 in good health. CDR3 nucleotides: TGTGCCAGCAGCTTGCGGGGGCGAGATCAGCCCCAGCATTTT. Its translation: CASSLRGRDQPQHF.